The subject of this entry is one T cell receptor beta chain. The data were obtained in a study of Tregs in tolerant kidney transplant recipients. Unstimulated Tregs (CD4+CD25+CD127-) and CD4+CD25- non-Tregs were sorted from PBMCs. This CDR3 contains 15 residues. Germline trimming cut 6 bases from V and 8 bases from J; bases unmatched to any gene: 9. Germline assignment: CDR1 WSHSY and CDR2 SAAADI. Some clones are missing from TCRdb's copy, which holds only in-frame ones; the method was immunoSEQ multiplex PCR. Among about 240,000 clones, around 81% were seen once, and the ten largest hold around 0.61%.

J is TRBJ1-6 and V is TRBV10-2, with 8 bases fitting TRBD1. This TCR derives from a human donor in good health. Specimen: CD4+ T cells from blood. The CDR3 DNA reads TGCGCCAGCAGGCTGACAGGGGAACCAGATTCACCCCTCCACTTT. As protein: CASRLTGEPDSPLHF.